The clone carrying this T cell receptor beta chain was found a few times. Its specificity is not known. The source of the sample is a study of post-analysis software for immune sequencing data. Sequencing libraries made from TCR beta cDNA carried unique molecular identifiers. Each CDR3 protein gets one entry after TCRdb re-called the PCR reads with MiXCR. The sample yields 180,000 or so distinct CDR3 sequences, 25% to 30% seen once. General study findings and limits: Roughly five TRBV segments were significantly more frequent in patients than in controls. TRBV5-6, TRBV5-1 and TRBV20-1 were among these segments.

Losses at the gene ends were 6 bases for V and 4 bases for J; bases not matched to a gene: 3. CDR3 length equals 14 residues. From germline, CDR1 is SNHLY and CDR2 FYNNEI. The chain uses TRBV2 and TRBJ2-3; TRBD2 matches 11 bases. This clonotype originated in a girl between 2 and 17 years old with multiple sclerosis. Sequenced: blood. DNA of the CDR3: TGTGCCAGCAGGACTAGCGGGAACGCAGATACGCAGTATTTT. This encodes CASRTSGNADTQYF.